This TCR beta chain was found in a study of cytomegalovirus exposure and HLA in healthy donors. Study outcomes and limitations: Later analysis identified about 17,000 TCR beta sequences associated with HLA alleles, using a false discovery rate threshold of 0.05.

In this sample, this clone turned up once. Its matching antigen is unknown. The CDR3 contains 15 residues. Trimming took 0 bases from V and 7 from J; bases not matched to a gene: 6. Germline assignment: CDR1 MNHEY and CDR2 SVGAGI. The study ran its PCR with 60 Vbeta and 13 Jbeta primers. The assay was immunoSEQ multiplex PCR, and TCRdb's table has in-frame clones only and misses some. Here the sample spans 150,000 or so clones, about 74% being singletons. Material for sequencing was PBMCs. V gene TRBV6-5 combines with J gene TRBJ2-3; TRBD1 matches 8 bases. The receptor was derived from a young man in good health and CMV-seropositive. In DNA form, the CDR3 reads TGTGCCAGCAGTTACTCAGTGGGACAGGCTTATACGCAGTATTTT. It encodes CASSYSVGQAYTQYF.